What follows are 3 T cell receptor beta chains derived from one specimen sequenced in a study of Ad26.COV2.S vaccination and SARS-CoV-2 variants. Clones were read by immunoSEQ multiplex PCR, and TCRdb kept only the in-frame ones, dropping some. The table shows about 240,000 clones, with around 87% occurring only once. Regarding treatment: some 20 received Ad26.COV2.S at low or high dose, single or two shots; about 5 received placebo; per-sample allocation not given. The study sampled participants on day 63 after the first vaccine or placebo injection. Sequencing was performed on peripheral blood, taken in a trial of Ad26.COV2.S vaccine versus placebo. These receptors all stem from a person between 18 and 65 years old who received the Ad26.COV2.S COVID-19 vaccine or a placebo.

In DNA form, the CDR3 reads TGTGCCAGTAACTTAATGGGAAGGGGCAGGGACCACACTGAAGCTTTCTTT. Amino acid sequence: CASNLMGRGRDHTEAFF. The V and J genes are TRBV19 and TRBJ1-1; D possibly corresponds to TRBD1 (5 bases). The CDR3 loop spans 17 amino acids. V was trimmed by 7 bases and J by 3 bases, leaving 24 bases between them. The germline V gene encodes CDR1 LNHDA and CDR2 SQIVND (reference sequence).

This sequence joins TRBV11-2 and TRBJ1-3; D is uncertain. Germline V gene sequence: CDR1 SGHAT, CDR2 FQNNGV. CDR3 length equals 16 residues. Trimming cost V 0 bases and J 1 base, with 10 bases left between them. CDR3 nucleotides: TGTGCCAGCAGCTTAGATCTAATATCTTCTGGAAACACCATATATTTT. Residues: CASSLDLISSGNTIYF.

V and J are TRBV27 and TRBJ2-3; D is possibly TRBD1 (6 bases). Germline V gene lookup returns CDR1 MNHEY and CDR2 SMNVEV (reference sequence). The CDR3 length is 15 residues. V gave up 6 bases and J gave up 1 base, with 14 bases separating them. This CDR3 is CASRWEGQRTDTQYF. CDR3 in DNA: TGTGCCAGCAGGTGGGAAGGACAGCGCACAGATACGCAGTATTTT.